The next 9 T cell receptor delta chains were all read from a single sample in a study of Vδ1+ human thymocytes. These receptors have no known antigen. Study outcomes and limitations: Thymic TRG and TRD repertoires appeared highly polyclonal.

RNA was extracted from the cells and then reverse transcribed. CDR3 amplicons came from multiplex PCR with pooled V-gene forward and constant-region reverse primers. TCRdb applied CATT to the multiplex PCR reads for clone calling. The data show over 65,000 delta-chain clones, 30% to 45% seen once. Sequencing was carried out using Vdelta1+ gamma-delta thymocytes from the thymus. Subset denoted: FACS-sorted CD3+ TCRalphabeta- TCRVdelta1+ TCRVdelta2- thymocytes. The receptors come from a boy in the first two years of life who had congenital heart surgery.

The rearrangement uses TRDV1 and TRDJ2, with TRDD3 identical over 7 bases. Germline values: CDR1 TSWWSYY, CDR2 QGS. The length of the CDR3 is 22 residues. After removal of 0 bases from V and 0 bases from J, the junction contained 19 bases not matched to a gene. DNA for the CDR3: TGTGCTCTTGGGGAACTAGTCTACCCGCGATCTCTGGGGGGCCCTTTGACAGCACAACTCTTCTTT. Its protein is CALGELVYPRSLGGPLTAQLFF.

The V call is TRDV1, the J call TRDJ1; D not resolved. The CDR3 has 16 residues. Trimming stripped 3 bases from V and 0 bases from J, with 14 bases between. The germline V gene encodes CDR1 TSWWSYY and CDR2 QGS. CDR3 DNA: TGTGCTCTTGGGGAGAAAGGCTGGACATACACCGATAAACTCATCTTT. This codes for CALGEKGWTYTDKLIF.

The chain carries TRDV1 and TRDJ1, with D maybe TRDD3 (5 bases). Germline CDR1 and CDR2: TSWWSYY and QGS. V was trimmed by 1 base and J by 4 bases, leaving 16 bases between them. CDR3 length equals 16 residues. The DNA of the CDR3 is TGTGCTCTTGGGGAACCGAATTGTGATACAGGCGATAAACTCATCTTT. Encoded protein: CALGEPNCDTGDKLIF.

This chain connects TRDV1 to TRDJ1; 8 bases are a match to TRDD3. CDR3 length equals 24 residues. The trim removed 4 bases at V and 0 bases at J, leaving 31 bases unmatched. From germline, CDR1 is TSWWSYY and CDR2 QGS. CDR3 nucleotides: TGTGCTCTTGGGGTTCGAAGGCCTTCTGGCTGGGGAGGGGATACTGGTCTTCACACCGATAAACTCATCTTT. Protein product: CALGVRRPSGWGGDTGLHTDKLIF.

V and J are TRDV1 and TRDJ1; 7 nucleotides align to TRDD2. CDR1 is TSWWSYY, CDR2 QGS, per germline. J was trimmed by 0 bases and V by 4 bases; bases with no gene match: 20. The CDR3 spans 20 residues. The CDR3 protein is CALGVSYVRDPGPYTDKLIF. CDR3 nucleotides: TGTGCTCTTGGGGTTTCCTACGTCAGGGACCCGGGCCCGTACACCGATAAACTCATCTTT.

There are a few counts of this clone. The V gene is TRDV1, the J gene TRDJ1, with D possibly matching TRDD3 (6 bases). In germline, CDR1 is TSWWSYY, CDR2 QGS. The ends were cut back, 3 bases at V and 0 bases at J, with 35 bases in the middle. The CDR3 has 23 residues. CDR3 in amino acids: CALGDFGLQVLWGVQLNTDKLIF. CDR3 bases: TGTGCTCTTGGGGATTTTGGCCTCCAAGTACTGTGGGGGGTCCAACTCAACACCGATAAACTCATCTTT.

This clone was picked up a small number of times. V usage is TRDV1 and J usage is TRDJ1; 7 positions agree with TRDD3. The germline V gene encodes CDR1 TSWWSYY and CDR2 QGS. The CDR3 is 20 residues long. V trimming: 2 bases; J trimming: 4 bases; junction bases outside the gene matches: 22. CDR3 amino acids: CALGELNGYWGGNRRDKLIF. In DNA, the CDR3 is TGTGCTCTTGGGGAATTGAACGGGTACTGGGGAGGGAACCGCCGCGATAAACTCATCTTT.

This chain uses TRDV1 with TRDJ1, with D perhaps matching TRDD3 (5 bases). CDR1 and CDR2 from the germline V gene are TSWWSYY and QGS. CDR3 length equals 16 residues. Trimming pared 0 bases from V and 0 bases from J, leaving 11 bases between. CDR3 region: CALGELGDGYTDKLIF. The CDR3 DNA reads as TGTGCTCTTGGGGAACTAGGGGACGGATACACCGATAAACTCATCTTT.

A remark on this clone: Other DNA sequences from this sample encode an identical CDR3 as well. The chain joins TRDV2 to TRDJ1, with TRDD3 matching over 8 bases. The CDR3 runs 15 residues. CDR1 is GEAIGNYY and CDR2 is EKD in the germline V gene. Trimming at V came to 3 bases and at J to 1 base, leaving 6 bases not matched to a gene. Here the CDR3 DNA reads TGTGCCTGTGACCGTACTGGGGGGCCCACCGATAAACTCATCTTT. This encodes CACDRTGGPTDKLIF.